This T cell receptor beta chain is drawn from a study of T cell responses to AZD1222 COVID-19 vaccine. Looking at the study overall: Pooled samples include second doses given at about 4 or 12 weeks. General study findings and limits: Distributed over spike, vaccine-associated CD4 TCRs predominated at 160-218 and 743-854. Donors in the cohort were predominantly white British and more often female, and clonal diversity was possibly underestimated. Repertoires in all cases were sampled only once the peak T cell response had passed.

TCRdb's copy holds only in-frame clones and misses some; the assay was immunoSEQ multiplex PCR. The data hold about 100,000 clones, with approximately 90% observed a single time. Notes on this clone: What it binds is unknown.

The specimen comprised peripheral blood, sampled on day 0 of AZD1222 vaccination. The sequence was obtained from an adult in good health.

CDR3 residues: CASSLARGTSTDTQYF. Here the CDR3 DNA reads TGTGCCAGCAGCTTAGCTCGGGGAACTAGCACAGATACGCAGTATTTT. The chain combines TRBV11-2 with TRBJ2-3; possible D gene TRBD2, 5 bases. The V and J ends lost 1 base and 0 bases respectively, with 11 bases between them. The germline V gene encodes CDR1 SGHAT and CDR2 FQNNGV. CDR3 length: 16 residues.